The 19 T cell receptor beta chains given below trace back to one sample, sequenced in a study of T cell clonality in common variable immunodeficiency. Profiling relied on immunoSEQ multiplex PCR, and the TCRdb table lists in-frame clones only, not all of them. Listed for the sample are tens of thousands of clones, none seen a single time. The sequenced sample was peripheral blood mononuclear cells. Receptor source: a person aged 18-69 years in good health.

This clone appeared many times. CDR3 region: CASSLLGEKLFF. The covered CDR3 bases are TGTGCCAGCAGTTTACTCGGGGAGAAA. The chain carries TRBV12-3 or TRBV12-4 and TRBJ1-4; D gene uncertain. The CDR3 end is not reached by the read, which stops 3 residues before it; the germline J gene fills it in. The CDR3 length is 12 residues.

This clone was found many times. The read halts 3 residues ahead of the CDR3 end, with the missing end drawn from the germline J gene. The rearrangement links TRBV30 to TRBJ1-6; no definite D call. V was pared by 0 bases and J by 7 bases, with 7 bases between. The CDR3 contains 13 residues. CDR1 and CDR2 from the germline V gene are GTSNPN and SVGIG (reference sequence). CDR3 residues: CAWSVLSNSPLHF. The part of the CDR3 DNA that was read is TGTGCCTGGAGTGTACTCTCCAATTCACCC.

This clone has at least ten counts. The DNA ends 3 residues before the CDR3 does, and the rest of the CDR3 is filled in from the germline J gene. This rearrangement joins TRBV4-1 to TRBJ2-2, with 10 bases aligning to TRBD1. The CDR3 runs to 16 residues. Germline CDR1 reads MGHRA; CDR2 reads YSYEKL. V trimming: 4 bases; J trimming: 7 bases; junction bases outside the gene matches: 9. CDR3 residues: CASSLRTGGAVGELFF. The CDR3 DNA, read in part, is TGCGCCAGCAGCCTTCGGACAGGGGGTGCGGTCGGGGAG.

This clone was seen ten or more times. The CDR3 DNA, read in part, is TGCGCCAGCAGCCAAGCCCTGACAGGTGACCCTTACTACGAG. As protein: CASSQALTGDPYYE. The full CDR3 protein reads CASSQALTGDPYYEQYF. The rearrangement uses TRBV4-1 and TRBJ2-7, with TRBD1 as a possible D gene (6 bases). The read finishes 3 residues shy of the CDR3 end, and the germline J gene is used to complete it. The CDR3 consists of 17 residues. V was clipped by 1 base and J by 3 bases, with 19 bases between them. The germline V gene encodes CDR1 MGHRA and CDR2 YSYEKL.

This clone was detected ten times or more. The sequenced fragment ends 3 residues before the CDR3 boundary, so the rest is inferred from the germline J gene. This chain joins TRBV19 and TRBJ2-4, with 7 bases fitting TRBD2. Germline CDR1 is LNHDA and CDR2 is SQIVND (reference sequence). Trimming removed 5 bases from V and 6 bases from J; junction bases left unmatched: 10. There are 15 residues in the CDR3. The CDR3 protein is CASSHPQREGNIQYF. Incomplete CDR3 DNA: TGTGCCAGTAGTCACCCTCAGCGGGAAGGAAACATT.

This clone has more than one count but fewer than ten. A single base is all that separates this from a far larger clone, so a read error is likely. The read finishes 3 residues shy of the CDR3 end, and the germline J gene is used to complete it. The gene calls are TRBV7-9 and TRBJ2-7, with D perhaps given as TRBD1 or TRBD2 (6 bases each). The CDR3 extends over 13 amino acids. Germline V CDR1 and CDR2: SEHNR, FQNEAQ (reference sequence). Incomplete CDR3 DNA: TGTACCAGCAGCTTAGGAGGGGGTGACGAG. This codes for CTSSLGGGDE. The whole CDR3 protein reads CTSSLGGGDEQYF.

Details on this clone: The read is 3 residues too short to cover the CDR3 end, so that end is filled in from the germline J gene. The rearrangement uses TRBV19 and TRBJ2-4; 9 bases match TRBD1. Per the germline V gene, CDR1 is LNHDA and CDR2 is SQIVND (reference sequence). This CDR3 contains 17 residues. The CDR3 region is CASSISLLGTGPAGQYF. The CDR3 DNA, read in part, is TGTGCCAGTAGTATCTCCCTCTTGGGGACAGGGCCAGCTGGT.

This clone was recorded at least ten times. Partial CDR3 DNA: TGTGCCAGCAGCCAAGACCGAGGGCAGGGGACCTATGGC. It codes for CASSQDRGQGTYG. From start to end, the CDR3 is CASSQDRGQGTYGYTF. The chain couples TRBV3-1 (or the pseudogene TRBV3-2) to TRBJ1-2; D is possibly TRBD1 (6 bases). The CDR3 end lies 3 residues beyond the end of the read and is filled in from the germline J gene. Trimming took 0 bases from V and 4 from J, leaving 15 bases between them. The CDR3 extends over 16 amino acids. Germline loops: CDR1 LGHDT, CDR2 YNNKEL (reference sequence).

At least ten counts were recorded for this clone. The DNA ends 3 residues before the CDR3 does, and the rest of the CDR3 is filled in from the germline J gene. This chain links TRBV5-4 with TRBJ2-6; TRBD2 agrees at 8 bases. CDR1 is SGHNT and CDR2 is YYREEE in the germline V gene (reference sequence). Germline trimming cut 2 bases from V and 3 bases from J; bases unmatched to any gene: 1. This CDR3 is 15 amino acids long. The CDR3 sequence: CASSFAGGGANVLTF. The CDR3 bases that were read are TGTGCCAGCAGCTTCGCGGGAGGTGGGGCCAACGTC.

This clone has at least ten counts. The CDR3 is cut off 3 residues early in the read; its end comes from the germline J gene. The chain joins TRBV7-9 to TRBJ2-7; 7 nucleotides line up with TRBD1. J was trimmed by 4 bases and V by 5 bases; bases with no gene match: 8. The CDR3 covers 14 residues. Germline V gene lookup returns CDR1 SEHNR and CDR2 FQNEAQ (reference sequence). The CDR3 reads CASSLPGQPYEQYF. The CDR3 DNA, read in part, is TGTGCCAGCAGCCTCCCGGGACAGCCTTACGAG.

Many counts were recorded for this clone. Read sequence stops 3 residues before the CDR3 end, and the germline J gene provides the missing end. This rearrangement joins TRBV28 to TRBJ1-2; 7 bases line up with TRBD1. This CDR3 is 16 amino acids long. Trimming took 6 bases from V and 4 from J; bases not matched to a gene: 14. Germline V gene data show CDR1 as MDHEN and CDR2 as SYDVKM. CDR3 bases read: TGTGCCAGCAGCCCAATGAGCAGGGGGTTAGGCTATGGC. It translates to CASSPMSRGLGYG. Given in full, the CDR3 is CASSPMSRGLGYGYTF.

This clone appeared many times. The sequenced CDR3 bases are TGTGCCAGCAGCTTCTCTAGCGGGTCCGGGGAG. Its translation: CASSFSSGSGE. The entire CDR3 reads CASSFSSGSGELFF. The genes are TRBV5-6 and TRBJ2-2; 8 bases line up with TRBD2. From the germline J gene comes the end of the CDR3, since the read stops 3 residues before it. CDR1 is SGHDT and CDR2 is YYEEEE in the germline V gene. The CDR3 consists of 14 residues. Trimming at V came to 2 bases and at J to 6 bases, leaving 3 bases not matched to a gene.

This clone came up many times. Sequencing ends 3 residues short of the CDR3 end; the germline J gene provides the rest. The chain uses TRBV7-2 and TRBJ2-7; the match to TRBD2 covers 8 bases. Trimming removed 3 bases from V and 4 bases from J; junction bases left unmatched: 5. Germline CDR1 is SGHTA and CDR2 is FQGNSA. The CDR3 totals 14 residues. CDR3 bases read: TGTGCCAGCAGCTTCTTAGGACTAGCATACGAG. Translation gives CASSFLGLAYE. The whole CDR3 is CASSFLGLAYEQYF.

There are many counts of this clone. The read halts 3 residues ahead of the CDR3 end, with the missing end drawn from the germline J gene. The rearrangement uses TRBV5-1 and TRBJ1-2, with TRBD1 identical over 7 bases. This CDR3 comprises 17 residues. V was pared by 1 base and J by 5 bases, with 14 bases of the junction left unmatched. Germline loops: CDR1 SGHRS, CDR2 YFSETQ. The part of the CDR3 DNA that was read is TGCGCCAGCAGCTTGTCATCAGGGGGGCAAGGGTTATATGGC. Its translation: CASSLSSGGQGLYG. The whole CDR3 sequence is CASSLSSGGQGLYGYTF.

This clone has a count of ten or more. From the germline J gene comes the end of the CDR3, since the read stops 3 residues before it. This sequence joins TRBV19 and TRBJ2-7, with D possibly TRBD2 on 6 matching bases. This CDR3 comprises 14 residues. Per germline, CDR1 LNHDA and CDR2 SQIVND (reference sequence). Trimming took off 5 bases at V and 3 bases at J, with 14 bases between the two ends. CDR3 loop: CASSGGIIGYEQYF. Incomplete CDR3 DNA: TGTGCCAGTAGTGGGGGGATAATCGGCTACGAG.

This clone has a count of ten or more. Sequencing ends 3 residues short of the CDR3 end; the germline J gene provides the rest. The chain uses TRBV20-1 and TRBJ1-4; D perhaps matches TRBD1 (6 bases). There are 14 residues in the CDR3. Germline V gene sequence: CDR1 DFQATT, CDR2 SNEGSKA (reference sequence). V was pared by 6 bases and J by 7 bases, with 18 bases between. Partial CDR3 DNA: TGCAGTGCGAGAAGTGGGGGCGCAGGTGAAAAA. It codes for CSARSGGAGEK. The entire CDR3 reads CSARSGGAGEKLFF.

This clone was seen at least ten times. The read stops 3 residues short of the end of the CDR3; the missing end is completed from the germline J gene. The chain combines TRBV30 with TRBJ2-2, with a weak D call TRBD2 (5 bases). Germline V lookup: CDR1 GTSNPN, CDR2 SVGIG (reference sequence). This CDR3 spans 14 amino acids. Trimming shortened V by 2 bases and J by 4 bases, and 11 bases separated the two germline ends. This chain's CDR3 is CAWSPSGVTGELFF. The CDR3 bases that were read are TGTGCCTGGAGTCCGTCCGGGGTCACCGGGGAG. The full variable domain, rest sourced from reference TRBV30 and TRBJ2-2, is SQTIHQWPATLVQPVGSPLSLECTVEGTSNPNLYWYRQAAGRGLQLLFYSVGIGQISSEVPQNLSASRPQDRQFILSSKKLLLSDSGFYLCAWSPSGVTGELFFGEGSRLTVL.

Ten or more counts support this clone. The read ends 3 residues before the CDR3 terminus; that terminus is restored from the germline J gene. The genes are TRBV7-3 and TRBJ1-3, with D maybe TRBD1 (6 bases). This CDR3 is built from 17 residues. V lost 6 bases, J lost 3 bases, and 21 bases lay in between. Looked up from germline, CDR1 is SGHTA and CDR2 is FQGTGA. The sequenced CDR3 bases are TGTGCCAGCAGACCAACCCCTCCAGGGGCGGGTGGAAACACC. It translates to CASRPTPPGAGGNT. The entire CDR3 protein reads CASRPTPPGAGGNTIYF.

This clone appeared many times. The CDR3 region is CSVAGQGYGYTF. The CDR3 bases that were read are TGCAGCGTAGCCGGACAGGGCTATGGC. The genes are TRBV29-1 and TRBJ1-2; 8 positions agree with TRBD1. The read is 3 residues too short to cover the CDR3 end, so that end is filled in from the germline J gene. J was trimmed by 4 bases and V by 6 bases; bases with no gene match: 4. The germline V gene has CDR1 SQVTM and CDR2 ANQGSEA. The CDR3 spans 12 residues. Full variable domain (outside the CDR3, taken from reference TRBV29-1 and TRBJ1-2): SAVISQKPSRDICQRGTSLTIQCQVDSQVTMMFWYRQQPGQSLTLIATANQGSEATYESGFVIDKFPISRPNLTFSTLTVSNMSPEDSSIYLCSVAGQGYGYTFGSGTRLTVV.